These 14 T cell receptor beta chains were all obtained from the same sample, sequenced in a study of T cell responses to AZD1222 COVID-19 vaccine (dated by TCRdb to the early 2020s). The library was built by means of the immunoSEQ multiplex PCR assay. Sourced from immuneACCESS, this table was stored by TCRdb with only in-frame sequences that have V and J called. A share of the clones is absent; for the studies checked, an unresolved V gene accounts for under half, and the remainder has no known explanation. The sample profile shows 150,000 to 200,000 clones; 80% to 95% of them were found once. Jointly, the top ten make up about 10% of the sample. This specimen's time point label, per the study, means: baseline before first vaccination. Sequences were derived from peripheral blood, sampled on day 0 of AZD1222 vaccination. Source of these receptors: an adult in good health.

The chain couples TRBV28 to TRBJ2-2; unclear D gene. The CDR3 loop spans 13 amino acids. The germline CDR1 and CDR2 sequences are MDHEN and SYDVKM. V gave up 2 bases and J gave up 7 bases, with 8 bases separating them. The CDR3 DNA follows: TGTGCCAGCAGTTTAGGGCAAGGCGGGGAGCTGTTTTTT. It is translated as CASSLGQGGELFF.

The V and J genes are TRBV5-8 and TRBJ2-2; D perhaps matches TRBD1 (6 bases). Germline V CDR1 and CDR2: SGHTS, YDEGEE. CDR3 length equals 15 residues. V was cut by 4 bases and J by 4 bases, with 14 bases left in between. The DNA of the CDR3 is TGTGCCAGCAGCATTGGACAGACAACCACCGGGGAGCTGTTTTTT. It translates to CASSIGQTTTGELFF.

The sample holds one count of this clone. The genes are TRBV19 and TRBJ1-1; D is uncertain. This CDR3 is 12 amino acids long. With 11 bases removed from V and 4 bases from J, the gap between germline ends came to 14 bases. The germline gives CDR1 LNHDA, CDR2 SQIVND (reference sequence). CDR3 DNA: TGTGCCGCCCTGAACCGCGGCACTGAAGCTTTCTTT. It encodes CAALNRGTEAFF.

The chain links TRBV12-3 or TRBV12-4 to TRBJ1-2; no firm D call. CDR3 length: 13 residues. V was shortened by 3 bases and J by 4 bases, with 9 bases between the two germline ends. As DNA, the CDR3 is TGTGCCAGCAGTTTCCAGGCAAGCTATGGCTACACCTTC. This encodes CASSFQASYGYTF.

This clone was recorded once. The chain combines TRBV2 with TRBJ2-6, with 7 positions matching TRBD1. The CDR3 runs 17 residues. The germline V gene encodes CDR1 SNHLY and CDR2 FYNNEI. V was pared by 4 bases and J by 0 bases, with 6 bases of the junction left unmatched. The CDR3 loop is CASSGPGQISGANVLTF. The CDR3 bases are TGTGCCAGCAGTGGACCGGGACAGATCTCTGGGGCCAACGTCCTGACTTTC.

The chain links TRBV6-6 to TRBJ1-5; a possible D gene is TRBD1 (5 bases). This CDR3 region has 13 residues. The V gene lost 6 bases and the J gene lost 3 bases, with 9 bases spanning the gap. Germline V gene data show CDR1 as MNHNY and CDR2 as SVGAGI (reference sequence). CDR3 coding DNA: TGTGCCAGCAGGGAGACAGTCAATCAGCCCCAGCATTTT. Residues: CASRETVNQPQHF.

The rearrangement links TRBV6-2 or TRBV6-3 to TRBJ1-3, with no clear D. V dropped 5 bases and J dropped 0 bases, with 8 bases sitting between them. The CDR3 contains 14 residues. Germline CDR1 and CDR2: MNHEY and SVGEGT. This CDR3 is CASSRTNSGNTIYF. In DNA, the CDR3 is TGTGCCAGCAGTCGGACCAACTCTGGAAACACCATATATTTT.

In regard to this clone: One end of the junction does not line up with germline, which may come from a read error. V and J are TRBV5-1 and TRBJ2-7; the D gene could be TRBD1 or TRBD2 (5 bases each). The germline V gene encodes CDR1 SGHRS and CDR2 YFSETQ. The CDR3 spans 19 residues. CDR3 in amino acids: CASSLLFFIGAGNSNEQYF. CDR3 nucleotides: TGCGCCAGCAGCTTGTTGTTCTTTATCGGGGCAGGAAACTCCAACGAGCAGTACTTC.

V gene TRBV12-3 or TRBV12-4 combines with J gene TRBJ2-7; no reliable D call. Trimming cost V 6 bases and J 4 bases, with 10 bases left between them. The CDR3 contains 12 residues. CDR3: CASRTSRYEQYF. Written as DNA, the CDR3 is TGTGCCAGCAGAACTTCGAGGTACGAGCAGTACTTC.

The chain carries TRBV2 and TRBJ2-7; D unresolved. CDR1 and CDR2 from the germline V gene are SNHLY and FYNNEI. The length of the CDR3 is 12 residues. Trimming took 6 bases from V and 2 from J, leaving 8 bases between them. The CDR3 protein is CASSQRTYEQYF. As DNA, the CDR3 is TGTGCCAGCAGCCAAAGGACCTACGAGCAGTACTTC.

CDR3 DNA: TGCGCCAGCAGTGAGTTTGGCAGGGGGCGAGGCTACGAGCAGTACGTC. Its protein product is CASSEFGRGRGYEQYV. V usage is TRBV10-1 and J usage is TRBJ2-7; 8 nucleotides align to TRBD1. The CDR3 totals 16 residues. The V gene's germline CDR1 is WNHNN and CDR2 SYGVQD (reference sequence). With V trimmed by 1 base and J by 3 bases, 8 bases remained unmatched.

A single count supports this clone. The chain has TRBV7-8 and TRBJ1-3; D is unclear. V was clipped by 1 base and J by 2 bases, with 6 bases between them. This CDR3 has 14 amino acids. Germline assignment: CDR1 SGHVS and CDR2 FQNEAQ. In nucleotides, the CDR3 is TGTGCCAGCAGCTTAGACGGGACTGGAAACACCATATATTTT. Its translation is CASSLDGTGNTIYF.

The gene calls are TRBV5-4 and TRBJ2-2; D is ambiguous. The CDR3 length is 12 residues. V lost 6 bases to trimming and J lost 4 bases, with 7 bases between them. Germline V CDR1 and CDR2: SGHNT, YYREEE (reference sequence). Here the CDR3 reads CASIEVTGELFF. CDR3 DNA sequence: TGTGCCAGCATCGAGGTCACCGGGGAGCTGTTTTTT.

The chain couples TRBV5-1 to TRBJ2-1; 12 bases line up with TRBD2. Trimming at V came to 1 base and at J to 2 bases, leaving 1 base not matched to a gene. The germline CDR1 and CDR2 sequences are SGHRS and YFSETQ. The CDR3 runs to 16 residues. The CDR3 bases are TGCGCCAGCAGCTTGAGGACTAGCGGGGCCTACAATGAGCAGTTCTTC. It translates to CASSLRTSGAYNEQFF. Using reference TRBV5-1 and TRBJ2-1 for the parts outside the CDR3, the full variable domain is KAGVTQTPRYLIKTRGQQVTLSCSPISGHRSVSWYQQTPGQGLQFLFEYFSETQRNKGNFPGRFSGRQFSNSRSEMNVSTLELGDSALYLCASSLRTSGAYNEQFFGPGTRLTVL.